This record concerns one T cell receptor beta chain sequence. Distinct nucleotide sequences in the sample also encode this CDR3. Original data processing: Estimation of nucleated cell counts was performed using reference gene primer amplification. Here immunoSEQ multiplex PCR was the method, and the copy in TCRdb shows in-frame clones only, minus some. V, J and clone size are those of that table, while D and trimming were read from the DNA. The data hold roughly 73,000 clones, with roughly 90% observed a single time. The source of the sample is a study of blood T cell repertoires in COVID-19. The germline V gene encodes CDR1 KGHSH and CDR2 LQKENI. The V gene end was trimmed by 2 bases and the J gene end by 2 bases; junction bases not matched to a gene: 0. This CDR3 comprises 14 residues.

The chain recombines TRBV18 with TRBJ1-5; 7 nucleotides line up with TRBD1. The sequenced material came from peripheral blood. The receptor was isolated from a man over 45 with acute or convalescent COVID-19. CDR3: CASSPGQGNQPQHF. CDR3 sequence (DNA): TGTGCCAGCTCACCAGGACAGGGCAATCAGCCCCAGCATTTT.